The clone carrying this TCR beta chain was observed many times. Its matching antigen is unknown. The germline V gene has CDR1 MNHNY and CDR2 SVGAGI (reference sequence). Trimming took 0 bases from V and 5 from J, leaving 8 bases between them. The CDR3 runs 14 residues. The library came from three nested PCR rounds adapted from ARM-PCR protocols. TCRdb processed the multiplex PCR reads anew with MiXCR; each CDR3 protein has one entry. The sample includes some 99,000 distinct CDR3 sequences, roughly three fifths of them seen just once. This sample stems from a study of tumor and adjacent non-tumor tissue in lung cancer. On the study more broadly: The cohort had around twelve adenocarcinoma, 2 squamous cell and 1 small cell patients. Overall study results and limits: Tumor repertoires had a smaller top 100 clone share than normal lung. Higher tumor TCR diversity was associated with shorter survival.

The template was RNA from unsorted bulk tissue. More than 3 cm separated this lung sample from the edge of the tumor. Chemotherapy-naive patients with new lung cancer underwent thoracic surgery in China, August–November 2014. The rearrangement joins TRBV6-6 to TRBJ2-1, with D possibly being TRBD1 or TRBD2 (5 bases each). The sequenced sample was distant non-tumor lung tissue. The TCR sequence derives from a man in his fifties or sixties with non-small cell lung cancer. The CDR3 nucleotides are TGTGCCAGCAGTTACTCGGTGGGACACAATGAGCAGTTCTTC. It specifies CASSYSVGHNEQFF.